The clone carrying this T cell receptor beta chain has a count of ten or more. This sample stems from a study of metastatic and nonmetastatic thyroid tumors. Every patient underwent thyroid surgery untreated. TCRdb reprocessed the PCR reads using MiXCR. The sample includes some 28,000 clones, 15% to 20% seen only once; the top ten take about 4.4%. Sequencing was carried out using blood. This TCR was sampled from a female donor with papillary thyroid cancer or a benign thyroid nodule (not recorded which). Some clones in this sample may be carry-over from other donors' samples.

CDR3 amino acids: CASRIQGTGNTIYF. The CDR3 DNA sequence: TGTGCCAGCAGGATCCAGGGGACTGGAAACACCATATATTTT. The rearrangement links TRBV12-3 or TRBV12-4 to TRBJ1-3; perhaps TRBD1 as D (6 bases). V was clipped by 6 bases and J by 2 bases, with 11 bases between them. This CDR3 is 14 amino acids long.